This T cell receptor beta chain is from a study of post-analysis software for immune sequencing data (dated by TCRdb to between 2015 and 2016). Regarding the research as a whole: Recorded disease courses included relapsing-remitting, secondary progressive and progressive-relapsing multiple sclerosis, with some patients lacking subtype annotation. Patient repertoires were compared against around twelve previously published healthy control repertoires from donors aged roughly 6 to 26 years. A subset of samples was prepared in parallel using single-end sample barcoding, then pooled and co-amplified after Illumina adapter ligation.

Preparation of the library involved PCR. The listed sequencing device is Illumina HiSeq 2500. Unique molecular identifiers were incorporated into TCR beta cDNA libraries to reduce PCR and sequencing biases. Approximately 500,000 cDNA molecules were obtained per 1 to 10 million input T cells, so each molecule approximated one T cell. The patient libraries were prepared and sequenced using the same protocol as the earlier healthy control dataset. Within a given batch, samples were prepared together, multiplexed and sequenced on the same HiSeq lane. In the original analysis: MIGEC was used to process the raw barcoded reads, and molecular identifier groups with only a single read were discarded before consensus assembly and CDR3 extraction. Clonotype tables were post-analysed with VDJtools, normalizing diversity by down-sampling all datasets to the smallest sample size. Repertoire overlap clustering matched CDR3 amino acid but not nucleotide sequences to correct batch-related cross-sample contamination. TCRdb handled the public reads itself, with Q25 trimming in fastp and clone calling in MiXCR, and kept productive beta chains. When rows share a CDR3 protein, they turn into one entry using the most common DNA and genes. TCRdb, not the authors, supplied the V and J calls. This sample lists about 500,000 distinct CDR3 sequences; approximately 46% were detected once. Roughly an eighth of the sample rests with the top ten.

To demonstrate the VDJtools post-analysis software, the study profiled TCR beta repertoires from the peripheral blood of under 15 young patients with multiple sclerosis. The multiple sclerosis patients were children and adolescents between about 6 and 16 years of age. The table lists this clonotype with a few counts. Its cognate antigen has yet to be identified. An end of the junction differs from the germline gene, which may be a read error. General conclusions and limits of the study: Patients showed significantly higher frequencies than controls for 4 or 5 TRBV segments, among them TRBV5-6, TRBV5-1 and TRBV20-1. Strong co-clustering of samples prepared in the same batch was shown by direct clustering with F measure, prompting a batch-effect correction. Significantly lower normalized Chao1 diversity was found in multiple sclerosis patients than in controls, suggesting substantial peripheral T-cell clonal expansion. The multiple sclerosis patient group was slightly younger than the control group.

The cysteine opens and the phenylalanine closes a CDR3 of 15 amino acids. The DNA shown is the 45-base CDR3, in frame from base 1. The germline V gene (reference sequence) yields DFQATT for CDR1 and SNEGSKA for CDR2. The sequencing sample was made of blood. The sequence joins TRBV20-1 to TRBJ2-1; matching of 5 bases hints at TRBD2 as the D gene. The TCR was taken from a girl aged 10-17 years with multiple sclerosis. The CDR3 protein: CSAREPSPHHNEQFF. The nucleotide sequence reads TGCAGTGCTCGAGAACCTAGCCCCCACCACAATGAGCAGTTCTTC.